This T cell receptor (beta chain) was retrieved from a study of human thymus T cells. Study-wide findings and caveats: In thymic and blood repertoires alike, V and J usage looked biased.

V lost 9 bases to trimming and J lost 4 bases; unmatched junction nucleotides: 3. From germline, CDR1 is LNHNV and CDR2 YYDKDF (reference sequence). CDR3 length: 14 residues. Comment on this clone: The antigen is unknown.

Libraries were prepared by immunoSEQ multiplex PCR; TCRdb keeps only in-frame clonotypes and omits some of them. The data contain just over 45,000 clones, around 93% of them singletons. The sequence was collected from a girl under three years old with a congenital heart defect but otherwise immunologically healthy. The sequenced sample was blood. This chain uses TRBV15 with TRBJ2-1, with 13 bases aligning to TRBD2. The CDR3 bases are TGTGCCACTGGGACTAGCGGGATATACAATGAGCAGTTCTTC. It is translated as CATGTSGIYNEQFF.